Listed below are T cell receptor beta chains from one sample, sequenced in a study of monozygotic twins with inflammatory bowel disease. TCRdb reprocessed the 5' RACE reads, keeping one entry per CDR3 protein, no DNA. The sample is made up of 140,000 to 150,000 distinct CDR3 sequences, and the top ten hold over 1% of it. Input material: blood. Source of these receptors: a human donor with ulcerative colitis or Crohn's disease, or a healthy co-twin of an affected twin (not recorded which). Each CDR3 is given with its conserved first and last residue. Fields, in order: V gene, J gene, CDR3 protein.

v_call: TRBV6-5; j_call: TRBJ1-6; cdr3_aa: CASTRGNNSPLHF
v_call: TRBV12-3/TRBV12-4; j_call: TRBJ1-4; cdr3_aa: CASSPGTHEKLFF
v_call: TRBV20-1; j_call: TRBJ2-1; cdr3_aa: CSAGDRGARSYNEQFF
v_call: TRBV5-1; j_call: TRBJ2-5; cdr3_aa: CASSSPVGETQYF
v_call: TRBV7-2; j_call: TRBJ1-5; cdr3_aa: CASSSDSLYQPQHF
v_call: TRBV28; j_call: TRBJ2-3; cdr3_aa: CASSFPQREIVDTDTQYF
v_call: TRBV19; j_call: TRBJ1-1; cdr3_aa: CASSIEGVNTEAFF
v_call: TRBV11-2; j_call: TRBJ1-3; cdr3_aa: CASSRLYGNTIYF
v_call: TRBV14; j_call: TRBJ1-1; cdr3_aa: CASSQDWDTEAFF
v_call: TRBV7-8; j_call: TRBJ2-2; cdr3_aa: CASSLAHSTHTGELFF
v_call: TRBV7-2; j_call: TRBJ2-7; cdr3_aa: CASSPKGQAYEQYF
v_call: TRBV6-5; j_call: TRBJ1-2; cdr3_aa: CASRDRGSWGYTF
v_call: TRBV10-3; j_call: TRBJ2-7; cdr3_aa: CAISDTGTGVYEQYF
v_call: TRBV2; j_call: TRBJ1-1; cdr3_aa: CASLGDRMNTEAFF
v_call: TRBV6-2/TRBV6-3; j_call: TRBJ1-6; cdr3_aa: CASSDGQGNSPLHF
v_call: TRBV7-2; j_call: TRBJ2-7; cdr3_aa: CASSLVGSGSSYEQYF
v_call: TRBV29-1; j_call: TRBJ1-1; cdr3_aa: CSVAGNLNTEAFF
v_call: TRBV20-1; j_call: TRBJ2-7; cdr3_aa: CSARDHREQYF
v_call: TRBV20-1; j_call: TRBJ2-7; cdr3_aa: CSARGDRGPYEQYF
v_call: TRBV24-1; j_call: TRBJ2-1; cdr3_aa: CATSDFGASSYNEQFF
v_call: TRBV5-4; j_call: TRBJ1-4; cdr3_aa: CASSHRGLRDNEKLFF
v_call: TRBV7-9; j_call: TRBJ2-2; cdr3_aa: CASSLYGTANTGELFF
v_call: TRBV20-1; j_call: TRBJ2-5; cdr3_aa: CSARDGQGVSQETQYF
v_call: TRBV28; j_call: TRBJ2-1; cdr3_aa: CASSSGLARGEQFF
v_call: TRBV6-4; j_call: TRBJ2-1; cdr3_aa: CASSDSWGGGFNEQFF
v_call: TRBV12-3/TRBV12-4; j_call: TRBJ1-3; cdr3_aa: CASSLSRQAFGNTIYF
v_call: TRBV19; j_call: TRBJ2-1; cdr3_aa: CASSIDRDKYNEQFF
v_call: TRBV4-3; j_call: TRBJ2-5; cdr3_aa: CASSPSRGGLETQYF
v_call: TRBV5-8; j_call: TRBJ2-7; cdr3_aa: CASSEGLAGIYEQYF
v_call: TRBV24-1; j_call: TRBJ2-5; cdr3_aa: CATSDLSLGGTGLPQETQYF
v_call: TRBV19; j_call: TRBJ1-1; cdr3_aa: CATWDKNTEAFF
v_call: TRBV20-1; j_call: TRBJ2-3; cdr3_aa: CSARSLAGATDTQYF
v_call: TRBV28; j_call: TRBJ2-1; cdr3_aa: CASSWTSESYNEQFF
v_call: TRBV3-1; j_call: TRBJ1-4; cdr3_aa: CASSLQQRAGEKLFF
v_call: TRBV9; j_call: TRBJ2-4; cdr3_aa: CASSSQGAIAKNIQYF